This T cell receptor (beta chain) was profiled in a study of shared clonotypes between healthy human individuals. Here immunoSEQ multiplex PCR was the method, and the copy in TCRdb shows in-frame clones only, minus some. The profile shows over 950,000 clones, roughly 80% of them singletons. This CDR3 spans 16 amino acids. The V gene end was trimmed by 5 bases and the J gene end by 4 bases; junction bases not matched to a gene: 12. Germline V lookup: CDR1 SQVTM, CDR2 ANQGSEA. Sequencing used memory CD4+ T cells from PBMCs. The subset here: CD45RA-negative fraction. The V and J genes are TRBV29-1 and TRBJ2-3, with 10 nucleotides matching TRBD2. This sequence originates from a man aged 18 to 35 in good health. Some clones in this sample may be carry-over from other donors' samples. The CDR3 is CSVRGLAAGGADTQYF. In nucleotides, the CDR3 is TGCAGCGTTCGCGGACTAGCAGCGGGAGGGGCAGATACGCAGTATTTT.